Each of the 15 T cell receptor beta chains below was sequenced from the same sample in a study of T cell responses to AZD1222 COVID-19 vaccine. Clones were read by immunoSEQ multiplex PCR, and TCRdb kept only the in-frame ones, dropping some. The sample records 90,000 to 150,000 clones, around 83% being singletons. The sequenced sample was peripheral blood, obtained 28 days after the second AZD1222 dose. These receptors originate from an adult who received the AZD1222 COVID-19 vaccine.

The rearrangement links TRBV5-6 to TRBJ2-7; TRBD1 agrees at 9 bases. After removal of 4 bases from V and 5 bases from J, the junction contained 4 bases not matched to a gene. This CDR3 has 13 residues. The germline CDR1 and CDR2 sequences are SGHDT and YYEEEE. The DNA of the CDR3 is TGTGCCAGCAGCGGACAGGGGAGAGACGAGCAGTACTTC. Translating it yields CASSGQGRDEQYF.

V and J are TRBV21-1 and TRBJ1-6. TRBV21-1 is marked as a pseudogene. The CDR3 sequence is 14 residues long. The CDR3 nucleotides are TGTGCCAGCAGCAAAGCAGGGTATGATTCACCCCTCCACTTT. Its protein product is CASSKAGYDSPLHF.

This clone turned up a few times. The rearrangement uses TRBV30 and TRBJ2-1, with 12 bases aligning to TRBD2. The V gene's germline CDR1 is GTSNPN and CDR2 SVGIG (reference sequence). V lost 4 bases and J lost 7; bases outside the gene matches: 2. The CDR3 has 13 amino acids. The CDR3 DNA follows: TGTGCCTGGACTAGCGGGGGGGCTAATGAGCAGTTCTTC. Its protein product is CAWTSGGANEQFF.

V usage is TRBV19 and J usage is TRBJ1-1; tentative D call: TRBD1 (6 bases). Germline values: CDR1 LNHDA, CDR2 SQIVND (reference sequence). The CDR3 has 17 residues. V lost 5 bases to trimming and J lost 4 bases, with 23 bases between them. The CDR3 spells CASSSPVFGGATTEAFF. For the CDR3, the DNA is TGTGCCAGTAGTTCACCGGTGTTTGGGGGGGCGACCACTGAAGCTTTCTTT. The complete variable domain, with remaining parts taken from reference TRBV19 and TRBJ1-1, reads DGGITQSPKYLFRKEGQNVTLSCEQNLNHDAMYWYRQDPGQGLRLIYYSQIVNDFQKGDIAEGYSVSREKKESFPLTVTSAQKNPTAFYLCASSSPVFGGATTEAFFGQGTRLTVV.

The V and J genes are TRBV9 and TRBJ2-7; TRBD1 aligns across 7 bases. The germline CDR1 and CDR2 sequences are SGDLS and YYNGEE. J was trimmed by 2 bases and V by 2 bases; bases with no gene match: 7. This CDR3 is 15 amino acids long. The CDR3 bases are TGTGCCAGCAGCGTCGGCCGGGACAGCCCCTACGAGCAGTACTTC. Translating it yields CASSVGRDSPYEQYF.

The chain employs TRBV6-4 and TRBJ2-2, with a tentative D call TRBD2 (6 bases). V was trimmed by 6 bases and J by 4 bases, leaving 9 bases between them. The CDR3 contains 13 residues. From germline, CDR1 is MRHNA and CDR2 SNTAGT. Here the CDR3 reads CASSGGSTGELFF. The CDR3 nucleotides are TGTGCCAGCAGCGGGGGTAGCACCGGGGAGCTGTTTTTT.

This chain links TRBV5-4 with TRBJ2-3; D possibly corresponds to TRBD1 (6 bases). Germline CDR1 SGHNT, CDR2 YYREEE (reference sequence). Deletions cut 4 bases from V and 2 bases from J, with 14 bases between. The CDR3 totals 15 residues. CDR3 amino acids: CASSSSWTVTDTQYF. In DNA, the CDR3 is TGTGCCAGCAGCAGCTCCTGGACAGTCACAGATACGCAGTATTTT.

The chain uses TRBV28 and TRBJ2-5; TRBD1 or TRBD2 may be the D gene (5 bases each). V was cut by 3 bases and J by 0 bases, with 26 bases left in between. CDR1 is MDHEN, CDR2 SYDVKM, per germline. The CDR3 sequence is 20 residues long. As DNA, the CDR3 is TGTGCCAGCAGTTTGAAGGGGTTCCCAGGGCTACTAGTCGACCAAGAGACCCAGTACTTC. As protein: CASSLKGFPGLLVDQETQYF.

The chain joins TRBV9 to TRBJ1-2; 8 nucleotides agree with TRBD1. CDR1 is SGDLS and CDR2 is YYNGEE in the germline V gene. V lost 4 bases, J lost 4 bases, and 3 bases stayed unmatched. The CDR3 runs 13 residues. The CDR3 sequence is CASSPGTGYGYTF. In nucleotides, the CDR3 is TGTGCCAGCAGCCCCGGGACAGGCTATGGCTACACCTTC.

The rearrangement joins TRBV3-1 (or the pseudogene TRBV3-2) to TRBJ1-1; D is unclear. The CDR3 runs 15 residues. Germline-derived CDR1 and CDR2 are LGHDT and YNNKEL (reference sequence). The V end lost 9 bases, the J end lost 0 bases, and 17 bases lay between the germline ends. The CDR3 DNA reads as TGTGCCAGACTGTTGGAGGTTTTCATGAACACTGAAGCTTTCTTT. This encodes CARLLEVFMNTEAFF.

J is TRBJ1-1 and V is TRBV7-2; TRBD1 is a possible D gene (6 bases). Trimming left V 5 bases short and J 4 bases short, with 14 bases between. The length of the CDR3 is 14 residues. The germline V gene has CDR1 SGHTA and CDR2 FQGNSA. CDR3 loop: CASSVTGKGTEAFF. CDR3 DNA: TGTGCCAGCAGCGTTACAGGGAAGGGCACTGAAGCTTTCTTT.

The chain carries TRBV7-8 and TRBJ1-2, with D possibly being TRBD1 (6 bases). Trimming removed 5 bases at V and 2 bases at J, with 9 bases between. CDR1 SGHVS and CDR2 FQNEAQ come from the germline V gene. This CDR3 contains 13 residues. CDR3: CASSPDRNYGYTF. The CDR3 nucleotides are TGTGCCAGCAGCCCCGACAGGAACTATGGCTACACCTTC.

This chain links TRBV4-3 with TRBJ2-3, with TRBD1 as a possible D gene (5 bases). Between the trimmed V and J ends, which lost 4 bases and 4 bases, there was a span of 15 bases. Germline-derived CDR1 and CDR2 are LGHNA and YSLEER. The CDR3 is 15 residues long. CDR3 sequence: CASSRQGRVADTQYF. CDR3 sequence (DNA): TGCGCCAGCAGCCGTCAGGGTCGCGTCGCAGATACGCAGTATTTT.

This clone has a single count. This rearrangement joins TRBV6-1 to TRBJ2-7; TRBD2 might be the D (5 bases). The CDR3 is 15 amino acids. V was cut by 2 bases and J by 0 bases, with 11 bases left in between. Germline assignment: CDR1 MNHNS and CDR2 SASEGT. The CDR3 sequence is CASSERTYSSYEQYF. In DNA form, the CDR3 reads TGTGCCAGCAGTGAAAGGACTTACAGCTCCTACGAGCAGTACTTC.

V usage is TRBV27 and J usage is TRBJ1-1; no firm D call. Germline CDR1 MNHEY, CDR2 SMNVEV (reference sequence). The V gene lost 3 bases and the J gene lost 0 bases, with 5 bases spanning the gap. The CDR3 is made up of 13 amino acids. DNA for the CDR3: TGTGCCAGCAGTTTGATTTTGAACACTGAAGCTTTCTTT. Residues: CASSLILNTEAFF.